This TCR beta chain originates from a study of vaccination and CD4 T cells after COVID-19. The CDR3 is 15 residues long. Trimming at V came to 1 base and at J to 4 bases, leaving 3 bases not matched to a gene. Germline V gene lookup returns CDR1 SGHAT and CDR2 FQNNGV. This sample's treatment: approximately nine-day PBMC culture with coronavirus spike peptide pools or control peptides (ViraFEST assay). At the Johns Hopkins FTIC core, DNA taken from cultured CD4+ T cells was sequenced by way of the Oncomine TCR Beta short-read assay. MiXCR, applied by TCRdb to the PCR reads, yields one record per CDR3 protein. The sample lists roughly 14,000 distinct CDR3 sequences; roughly 63% were seen once. As concerns this clonotype: Its antigen is as yet unknown.

The V call is TRBV11-2, the J call TRBJ2-1, with 8 bases lining up with TRBD2. This clonotype was obtained from a human donor who had recovered from COVID-19. Sequenced: CD4+ T cells from blood, cultured in vitro. The CDR3 here is CASSLVAGSYNEQFF. The DNA for the CDR3 is TGTGCCAGCAGCTTAGTAGCGGGGAGTTACAATGAGCAGTTCTTC.